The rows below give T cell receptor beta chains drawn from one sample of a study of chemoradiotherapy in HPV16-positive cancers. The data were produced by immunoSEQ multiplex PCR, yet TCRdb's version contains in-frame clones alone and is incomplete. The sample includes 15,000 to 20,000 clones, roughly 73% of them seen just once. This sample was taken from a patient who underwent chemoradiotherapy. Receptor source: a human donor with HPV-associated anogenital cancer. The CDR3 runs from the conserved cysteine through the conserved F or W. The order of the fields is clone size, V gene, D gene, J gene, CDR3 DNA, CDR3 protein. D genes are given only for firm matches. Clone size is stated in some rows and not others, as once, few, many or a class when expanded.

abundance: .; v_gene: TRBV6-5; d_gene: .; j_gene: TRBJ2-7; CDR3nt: TGTGCCACTTCGCTCTCCTACGAGCAGTACTTC; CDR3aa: CATSLSYEQYF
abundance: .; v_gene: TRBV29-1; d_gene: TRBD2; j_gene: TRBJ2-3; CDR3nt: TGCAGCGTTGAGAGACTAGCGGTGAGCACAGATACGCAGTATTTT; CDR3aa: CSVERLAVSTDTQYF
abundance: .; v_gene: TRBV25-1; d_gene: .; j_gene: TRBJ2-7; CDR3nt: TGTGCCAGCAGGGCAGGTACGTCCTACGAGCAGTACTTC; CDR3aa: CASRAGTSYEQYF
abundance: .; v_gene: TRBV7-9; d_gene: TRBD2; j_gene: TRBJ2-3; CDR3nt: TGTGCCAGCAGCTCGACGGGGGGTTCAACAGATACGCAGTATTTT; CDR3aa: CASSSTGGSTDTQYF
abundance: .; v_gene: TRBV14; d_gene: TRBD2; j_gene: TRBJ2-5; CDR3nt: TGTGCCAGCAGCCAAGGGATCCTGGGACTAGCGGGGAGAGAGACCCAGTACTTC; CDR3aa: CASSQGILGLAGRETQYF
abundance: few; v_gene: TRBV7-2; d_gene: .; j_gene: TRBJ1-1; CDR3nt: TGTGCCAGCAGCTTACAGCCGAACACTGAAGCTTTCTTT; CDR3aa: CASSLQPNTEAFF
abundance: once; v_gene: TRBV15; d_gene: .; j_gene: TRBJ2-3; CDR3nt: TGTGCCACCAGCAGAGATCTCGCTTTCCCAGATACGCAGTATTTT; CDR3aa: CATSRDLAFPDTQYF
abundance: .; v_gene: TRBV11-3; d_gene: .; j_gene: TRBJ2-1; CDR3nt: TGTGCCACCAGCCCGTGGGGCCGGAATGAGCAGTTCTTC; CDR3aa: CATSPWGRNEQFF
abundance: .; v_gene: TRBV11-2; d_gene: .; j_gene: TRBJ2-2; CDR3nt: TGTGCCAGCAGCTTATTTACGGGTAGCGGGGAGCTGTTTTTT; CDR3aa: CASSLFTGSGELFF
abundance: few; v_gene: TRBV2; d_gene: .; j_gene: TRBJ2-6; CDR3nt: TGTGCCAGCAGTCAACTCAAGGGGGCTGGGGCCAACGTCCTGACTTTC; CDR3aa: CASSQLKGAGANVLTF
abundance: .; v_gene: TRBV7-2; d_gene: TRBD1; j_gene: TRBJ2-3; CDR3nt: TGTGCCAGCAGCTTATTCGCCAGGGGGCAGGAGGCAGATACGCAGTATTTT; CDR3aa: CASSLFARGQEADTQYF
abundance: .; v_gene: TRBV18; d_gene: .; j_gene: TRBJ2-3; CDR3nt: TGTGCCAGCTCACCACCTGGGGCAGGGGTTTCAGATACGCAGTATTTT; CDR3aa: CASSPPGAGVSDTQYF
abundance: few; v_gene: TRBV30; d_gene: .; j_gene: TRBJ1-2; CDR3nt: TGTGCCTGGAGTAAGGGGCACTATGGCTACACCTTC; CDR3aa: CAWSKGHYGYTF
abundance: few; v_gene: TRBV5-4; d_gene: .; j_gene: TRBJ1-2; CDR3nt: TGTGCCAGCACCTCACGGGGGGATTCTGGCTACACCTTC; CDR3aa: CASTSRGDSGYTF
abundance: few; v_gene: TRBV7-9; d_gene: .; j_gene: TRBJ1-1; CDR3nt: TGTGCCAGCAGCAAATACATGAACACTGAAGCTTTCTTT; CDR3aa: CASSKYMNTEAFF
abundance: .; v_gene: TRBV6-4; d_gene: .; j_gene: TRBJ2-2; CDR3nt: TGTGCCAGCAGTGCGGGGTCCTTCACCGGGGAGCTGTTTTTT; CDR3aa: CASSAGSFTGELFF
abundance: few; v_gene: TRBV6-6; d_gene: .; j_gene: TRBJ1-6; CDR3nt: TGTGCCAGCAGTTTGGGCCCAGAAGGTTCACCCCTCCACTTT; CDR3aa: CASSLGPEGSPLHF
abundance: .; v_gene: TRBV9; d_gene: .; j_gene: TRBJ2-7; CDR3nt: TGTGCCAGCAGCGTAGAGGGGCGCTACGAGCAGTACTTC; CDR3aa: CASSVEGRYEQYF
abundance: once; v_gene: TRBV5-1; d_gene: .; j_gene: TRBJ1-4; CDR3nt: TGCGCCAGCAGCTTGGATCGGGTTGAAAAACTGTTTTTT; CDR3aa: CASSLDRVEKLFF
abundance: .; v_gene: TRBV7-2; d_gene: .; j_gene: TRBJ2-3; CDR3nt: TGTGCCAGCAGCTCAGGGTCGGGGGGCGATACGCAGTATTTT; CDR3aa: CASSSGSGGDTQYF
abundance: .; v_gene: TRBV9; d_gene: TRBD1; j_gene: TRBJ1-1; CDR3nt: TGTGCCAGCAGCGTCAGGGACAGGGGTTCTGAAGCTTTCTTT; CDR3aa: CASSVRDRGSEAFF
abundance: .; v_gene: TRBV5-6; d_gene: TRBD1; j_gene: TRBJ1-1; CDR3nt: TGTGCCAGCAGTCCGGCCGGGACAGTTAACACTGAAGCTTTCTTT; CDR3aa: CASSPAGTVNTEAFF
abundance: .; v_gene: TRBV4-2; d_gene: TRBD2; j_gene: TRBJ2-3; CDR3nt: TGTGCCAGCAGCCAAGTCAGAGAGCGGGGTAGCACAGATACGCAGTATTTT; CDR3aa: CASSQVRERGSTDTQYF
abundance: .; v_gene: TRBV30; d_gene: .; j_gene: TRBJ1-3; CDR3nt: TGTGCCTGGAGTGAAGGAGTTGGAAACACCATATATTTT; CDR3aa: CAWSEGVGNTIYF